The 25 T cell receptor beta chains in this list originate from one sample, sequenced in a study of Ad26.COV2.S vaccination and SARS-CoV-2 variants. Treatment: 15 to 20 received Ad26.COV2.S at low or high dose, single or two shots; a few received placebo; per-sample allocation not given. Sampling was performed 63 days after the first vaccine or placebo injection. Only in-frame clones appear in the TCRdb table, and some are missing; sequencing was by immunoSEQ multiplex PCR. This table holds hundreds of thousands of clones, about 90% found once. Sample: peripheral blood, taken in a trial of Ad26.COV2.S vaccine versus placebo. Source of these receptors: a person aged 18-60 years who received the Ad26.COV2.S COVID-19 vaccine or a placebo.

The V call is TRBV7-2, the J call TRBJ2-5; D unresolved. V lost 2 bases to trimming and J lost 6 bases, with 10 bases between them. CDR3 size: 13 residues. Per the germline V gene, CDR1 is SGHTA and CDR2 is FQGNSA. CDR3 sequence reads: CASSLNEQQTQYF. In DNA, the CDR3 is TGTGCCAGCAGCTTAAACGAGCAGCAGACCCAGTACTTC.

For the CDR3, the DNA is TGCAGCGTTAAGCGGGGGGGTGAAGCTTTCTTT. This gives the protein CSVKRGGEAFF. This chain connects TRBV29-1 to TRBJ1-1; weak D call: TRBD1 (5 bases). The CDR3 loop spans 11 amino acids. V lost 5 bases to trimming and J lost 7 bases, with 11 bases between them. Germline V gene sequence: CDR1 SQVTM, CDR2 ANQGSEA.

The V gene is TRBV28, the J gene TRBJ1-6; TRBD1 is a possible D gene (6 bases). The CDR3 extends over 14 amino acids. The V end lost 7 bases, the J end lost 6 bases, and 13 bases lay between the germline ends. The V gene's germline CDR1 is MDHEN and CDR2 SYDVKM. CDR3 in DNA: TGTGCCAGCACCCTGGACAGTCGTAATTCACCCCTCCACTTT. Its translation: CASTLDSRNSPLHF.

The V call is TRBV6-4, the J call TRBJ1-2, with D unresolved. The CDR3 has 16 residues. Trimming pared 5 bases from V and 0 bases from J, leaving 16 bases between. Germline loops: CDR1 MRHNA, CDR2 SNTAGT. The CDR3 region has the DNA TGTGCCAGCAGTTTCCGGACGGCTACCTCTAACTATGGCTACACCTTC. Amino acid sequence: CASSFRTATSNYGYTF.

The CDR3 region has the DNA TGTGCCAGCAGCCCCCTAGCCGGGACCACTTATAAGCAGTTCTTC. Amino acids: CASSPLAGTTYKQFF. The chain employs TRBV9 and TRBJ2-1; D could derive from TRBD1 or TRBD2 (5 bases each). CDR1 and CDR2 from the germline V gene are SGDLS and YYNGEE. There are 15 residues in the CDR3. Between the trimmed V and J ends, which lost 4 bases and 11 bases, there was a span of 22 bases.

This chain links TRBV6-2 or TRBV6-3 with TRBJ1-2; TRBD1 aligns across 9 bases. V trimming: 6 bases; J trimming: 4 bases; junction bases outside the gene matches: 12. The CDR3 runs to 16 residues. Per germline, CDR1 MNHEY and CDR2 SVGEGT. The CDR3 DNA reads as TGTGCCAGCAGCCGCATAAACAGGGGGCGCAGCTATGGCTACACCTTC. This translates into CASSRINRGRSYGYTF.

The chain links TRBV7-2 to TRBJ2-5; TRBD2 matches 11 bases. The CDR3 runs to 16 residues. Germline CDR1 is SGHTA and CDR2 is FQGNSA. Trimming took 5 bases from V and 3 from J; bases not matched to a gene: 8. CDR3 nucleotides: TGTGCCAGCAGCCGGGGGGGACTAGCGGCGAAAGAGACCCAGTACTTC. It encodes CASSRGGLAAKETQYF. Full variable domain (missing parts from reference TRBV7-2 and TRBJ2-5): GAGVSQSPSNKVTEKGKDVELRCDPISGHTALYWYRQSLGQGLEFLIYFQGNSAPDKSGLPSDRFSAERTGGSVSTLTIQRTQQEDSAVYLCASSRGGLAAKETQYFGPGTRLLVL.

This chain uses TRBV3-1 (or the pseudogene TRBV3-2) with TRBJ2-7; D gene unclear. Germline CDR1 and CDR2: LGHDT and YNNKEL (reference sequence). V was shortened by 3 bases and J by 0 bases, with 3 bases between the two germline ends. The CDR3 has 12 amino acids. In nucleotides, the CDR3 is TGTGCCAGCAGCCACAGCTCCTACGAGCAGTACTTC. This sequence encodes CASSHSSYEQYF.

The chain couples TRBV5-6 to TRBJ2-7; D unclear. The V and J ends lost 1 base and 0 bases respectively, with 5 bases between them. The length of the CDR3 is 13 residues. The germline CDR1 and CDR2 sequences are SGHDT and YYEEEE. The CDR3 coding sequence is TGTGCCAGCAGCTTGCATCTCTCCTACGAGCAGTACTTC. Protein product: CASSLHLSYEQYF.

The V and J genes are TRBV10-3 and TRBJ1-3; no clear D. This CDR3 spans 14 amino acids. From germline, CDR1 is ENHRY and CDR2 SYGVKD. V lost 7 bases to trimming and J lost 0 bases, with 10 bases between them. CDR3 sequence reads: CAINAGYSGNTIYF. DNA for the CDR3: TGTGCCATCAACGCAGGTTACTCTGGAAACACCATATATTTT.

The V call is TRBV19, the J call TRBJ2-3; TRBD2 matches 9 bases. The trim removed 3 bases at V and 2 bases at J, leaving 3 bases unmatched. The CDR3 has 15 residues. CDR1 is LNHDA, CDR2 SQIVND, per germline (reference sequence). The CDR3 protein is CASSIASGTTDTQYF. CDR3 bases: TGTGCCAGTAGTATTGCTAGCGGGACCACAGATACGCAGTATTTT.

This chain links TRBV11-2 with TRBJ1-2; 7 positions agree with TRBD1. Per the germline V gene, CDR1 is SGHAT and CDR2 is FQNNGV. V gave up 5 bases and J gave up 6 bases; unmatched junction bases: 6. This CDR3 comprises 13 residues. The CDR3 sequence: CASSPDREDGYTF. Written as DNA, the CDR3 is TGTGCCAGCAGCCCTGACAGGGAGGATGGCTACACCTTC. Filled out from reference TRBV11-2 and TRBJ1-2, the complete variable domain reads EAGVAQSPRYKIIEKRQSVAFWCNPISGHATLYWYQQILGQGPKLLIQFQNNGVVDDSQLPKDRFSAERLKGVDSTLKIQPAKLEDSAVYLCASSPDREDGYTFGSGTRLTVV.

The rearrangement joins TRBV6-4 to TRBJ2-2, with 10 positions matching TRBD1. Germline CDR1 is MRHNA and CDR2 is SNTAGT. This CDR3 is 15 amino acids long. With 6 bases clipped from V and 3 bases from J, the junction kept 4 bases outside the gene matches. This CDR3 reads CASSETGGHTGELFF. As DNA, the CDR3 is TGTGCCAGCAGCGAGACAGGGGGCCACACCGGGGAGCTGTTTTTT.

This clone was picked up one time. J is TRBJ1-2 and V is TRBV6-1, with D possibly TRBD1 on 6 matching bases. With 3 bases removed from V and 7 bases from J, the gap between germline ends came to 21 bases. The CDR3 is 16 residues long. Germline lookup yields CDR1 MNHNS and CDR2 SASEGT. CDR3 region: CASSDVLGAVRTGYTF. CDR3 nucleotide sequence: TGTGCCAGCAGTGATGTGTTGGGGGCAGTCAGGACTGGCTACACCTTC.

V is TRBV6-7 and J is TRBJ1-1, with 11 positions matching TRBD1. TRBV6-7 is sorted into the ORF group, with uncertain function. CDR3 length: 18 amino acids. V shed 6 bases and J 6 bases; nucleotides not matched to a gene: 18. The CDR3 loop is CASSSRRDRGVNNAEAFF. In nucleotides, the CDR3 is TGTGCCAGCAGCTCTCGAAGGGACAGGGGGGTTAACAACGCTGAAGCTTTCTTT.

The V and J genes are TRBV5-6 and TRBJ2-5; TRBD2 is a possible D gene (6 bases). The germline gives CDR1 SGHDT, CDR2 YYEEEE. The CDR3 has 17 residues. Trimming took 4 bases from V and 7 from J, leaving 26 bases between them. The CDR3, as DNA: TGTGCCAGCAGCCCCGTCCAGGGACTCCCCGGATCGAGGACCCAGTACTTC. Translated, it gives CASSPVQGLPGSRTQYF.

V and J are TRBV5-5 and TRBJ2-2; 11 bases match TRBD2. Germline V gene data show CDR1 as SGHKS and CDR2 as YYEKEE (reference sequence). Unmatched junction bases numbered 4, after V lost 4 bases and J lost 2 bases. This CDR3 has 16 residues. The CDR3 spells CASSTGLAVNTGELFF. Here the CDR3 DNA reads TGTGCCAGCAGCACGGGACTAGCGGTTAACACCGGGGAGCTGTTTTTT.

The CDR3 protein is CASSSPQTRRGNEQFF. CDR3 sequence (DNA): TGTGCCAGCAGCTCGCCCCAGACTAGGAGGGGCAATGAGCAGTTCTTC. The rearrangement links TRBV5-4 to TRBJ2-1; tentatively, D is TRBD2 (6 bases). Trimming cost V 3 bases and J 6 bases, with 19 bases left between them. The CDR3 has 16 amino acids. In germline, CDR1 is SGHNT, CDR2 YYREEE (reference sequence).

The V and J genes are TRBV5-6 and TRBJ2-5; TRBD2 matches at 8 bases. Germline trimming cut 3 bases from V and 4 bases from J; bases unmatched to any gene: 11. The CDR3 has 16 amino acids. CDR1 and CDR2 from the germline V gene are SGHDT and YYEEEE. The CDR3, as DNA: TGTGCCAGCAGCTCTTTAGCGGGATCGGGAAGAGAGACCCAGTACTTC. Its translation: CASSSLAGSGRETQYF.

This clone was observed a single time. Written as DNA, the CDR3 is TGTGCCAGCAGCCAGCCGGGACTAGGTAACAATGAGCAGTTCTTC. Protein sequence: CASSQPGLGNNEQFF. This chain joins TRBV3-1 (or the pseudogene TRBV3-2) and TRBJ2-1; 8 bases line up with TRBD2. Germline-derived CDR1 and CDR2 are LGHDT and YNNKEL (reference sequence). The CDR3 length is 15 residues. Germline trimming cut 3 bases from V and 5 bases from J; bases unmatched to any gene: 6.

The J gene is TRBJ2-5, the V gene TRBV30; TRBD1 might be the D (8 bases). Germline CDR1 reads GTSNPN; CDR2 reads SVGIG (reference sequence). The length of the CDR3 is 13 residues. Trimming took 3 bases from V and 5 from J, leaving 13 bases between them. CDR3 in amino acids: CAWSKQGGETQYF. The CDR3 DNA reads as TGTGCCTGGAGCAAACAGGGGGGGGAGACCCAGTACTTC.

This chain links TRBV5-4 with TRBJ2-7, with D possibly TRBD2 on 6 matching bases. V lost 4 bases to trimming and J lost 4 bases, with 24 bases between them. Germline V gene sequence: CDR1 SGHNT, CDR2 YYREEE (reference sequence). The CDR3 sequence is 17 residues long. CDR3 nucleotides: TGTGCCAGCAGCCCTGGATTGGAGGGGATACTAGTTTACGAGCAGTACTTC. Protein: CASSPGLEGILVYEQYF.

J is TRBJ1-3 and V is TRBV25-1, with 8 bases matching TRBD1. In germline, CDR1 is MGHDK, CDR2 SYGVNS. This CDR3 is built from 17 residues. Trimming removed 3 bases from V and 0 bases from J; junction bases left unmatched: 7. The CDR3 region is CASSDRTGISSGNTIYF. The CDR3 bases are TGTGCCAGCAGTGACCGGACAGGGATCAGCTCTGGAAACACCATATATTTT. The full variable domain, rest sourced from reference TRBV25-1 and TRBJ1-3, is EADIYQTPRYLVIGTGKKITLECSQTMGHDKMYWYQQDPGMELHLIHYSYGVNSTEKGDLSSESTVSRIRTEHFPLTLESARPSHTSQYLCASSDRTGISSGNTIYFGEGSWLTVV.

The rearrangement joins TRBV7-8 to TRBJ1-2, with TRBD1 identical over 8 bases. The ends lost 5 bases at V and 8 bases at J; junction bases unmatched: 13. The CDR3 is 15 residues long. Germline-derived CDR1 and CDR2 are SGHVS and FQNEAQ. The DNA of the CDR3 is TGTGCCAGCAGCCCGCGGACAGGGCTCCGGTCAGGCTACACCTTC. Protein: CASSPRTGLRSGYTF. Based on the CDR3 plus reference TRBV7-8 and TRBJ1-2, the full variable domain is GAGVSQSPRYKVAKRGQDVALRCDPISGHVSLFWYQQALGQGPEFLTYFQNEAQLDKSGLPSDRFFAERPEGSVSTLKIQRTQQEDSAVYLCASSPRTGLRSGYTFGSGTRLTVV.

As regards this clone: At one boundary the junction diverges from the germline segment, which might be a read error. The rearrangement uses TRBV7-7 and TRBJ2-1, with D perhaps TRBD2 (7 bases). The CDR3 spans 17 residues. CDR1 is SSHAT and CDR2 is FNYEAQ in the germline V gene (reference sequence). The CDR3, as DNA: TGTGCTAGCACCCCTCTTGGAGGGGGGGGGTCCTACAATGAGCAGTTCTTC. Translating gives CASTPLGGGGSYNEQFF.